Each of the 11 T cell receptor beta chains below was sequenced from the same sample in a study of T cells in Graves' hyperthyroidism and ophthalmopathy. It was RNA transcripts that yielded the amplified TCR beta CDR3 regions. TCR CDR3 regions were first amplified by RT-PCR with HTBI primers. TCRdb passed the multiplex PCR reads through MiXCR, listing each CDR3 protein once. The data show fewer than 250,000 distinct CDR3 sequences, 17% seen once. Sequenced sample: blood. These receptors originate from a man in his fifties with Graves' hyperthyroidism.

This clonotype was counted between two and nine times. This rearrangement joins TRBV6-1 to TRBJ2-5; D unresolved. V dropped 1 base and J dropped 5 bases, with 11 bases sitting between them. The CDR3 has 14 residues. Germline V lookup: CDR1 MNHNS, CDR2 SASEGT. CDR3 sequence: CASSEDWAGETQYF. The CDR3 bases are TGTGCCAGCAGTGAAGATTGGGCTGGGGAGACCCAGTACTTC.

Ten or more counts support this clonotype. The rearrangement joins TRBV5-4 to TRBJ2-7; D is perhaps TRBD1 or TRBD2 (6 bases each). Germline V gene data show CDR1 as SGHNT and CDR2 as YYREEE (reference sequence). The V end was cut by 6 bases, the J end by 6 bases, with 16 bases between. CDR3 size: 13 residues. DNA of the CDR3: TGTGCCAGCACCCTGCCGGGGGCCAGCGAGCAGTACTTC. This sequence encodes CASTLPGASEQYF.

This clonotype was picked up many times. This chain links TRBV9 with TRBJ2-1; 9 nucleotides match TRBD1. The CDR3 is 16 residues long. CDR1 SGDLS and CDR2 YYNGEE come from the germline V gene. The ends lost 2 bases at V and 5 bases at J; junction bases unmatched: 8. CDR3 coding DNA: TGTGCCAGCAGCGTTAGCACCGGGACAGGGAACAATGAGCAGTTCTTC. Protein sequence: CASSVSTGTGNNEQFF.

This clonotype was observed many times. CDR3 in amino acids: CASSLGSWDRNTGELFF. In DNA form, the CDR3 reads TGTGCCAGCAGCTTGGGTAGCTGGGACAGAAACACCGGGGAGCTGTTTTTT. This chain uses TRBV11-2 with TRBJ2-2; 7 bases fit TRBD1. Germline-derived CDR1 and CDR2 are SGHAT and FQNNGV. After removal of 3 bases from V and 2 bases from J, the junction contained 9 bases not matched to a gene. The CDR3 runs to 17 residues.

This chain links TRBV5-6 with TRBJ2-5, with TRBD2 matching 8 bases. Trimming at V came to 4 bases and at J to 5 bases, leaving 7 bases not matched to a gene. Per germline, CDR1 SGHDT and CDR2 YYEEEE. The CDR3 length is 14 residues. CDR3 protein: CASSTTRGGETQYF. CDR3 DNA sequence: TGTGCCAGCAGCACAACCCGGGGGGGGGAGACCCAGTACTTC.

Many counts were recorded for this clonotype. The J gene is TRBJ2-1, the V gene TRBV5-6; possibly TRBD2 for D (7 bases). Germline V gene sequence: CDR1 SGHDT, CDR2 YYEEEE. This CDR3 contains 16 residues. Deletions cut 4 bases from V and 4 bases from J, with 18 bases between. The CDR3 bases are TGTGCCAGCAGCCTGGGGGGGCCTAGCGGTTACAATGAGCAGTTCTTC. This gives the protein CASSLGGPSGYNEQFF.

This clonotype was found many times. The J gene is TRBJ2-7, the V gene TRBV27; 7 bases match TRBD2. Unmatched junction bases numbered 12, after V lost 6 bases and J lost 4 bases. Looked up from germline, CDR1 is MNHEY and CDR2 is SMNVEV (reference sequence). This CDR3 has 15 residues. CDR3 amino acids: CASRGRAGRIYEQYF. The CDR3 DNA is TGTGCCAGCAGGGGGAGGGCGGGTAGGATTTACGAGCAGTACTTC.

The CDR3: CSASFGTGDNEQFF. The CDR3 DNA is TGCAGTGCTAGCTTCGGGACAGGGGACAATGAGCAGTTCTTC. The chain is built from TRBV20-1 and TRBJ2-1; the match to TRBD1 covers 10 bases. V lost 3 bases, J lost 5 bases, and 4 bases stayed unmatched. CDR1 is DFQATT, CDR2 SNEGSKA, per germline (reference sequence). The CDR3 has 14 amino acids.

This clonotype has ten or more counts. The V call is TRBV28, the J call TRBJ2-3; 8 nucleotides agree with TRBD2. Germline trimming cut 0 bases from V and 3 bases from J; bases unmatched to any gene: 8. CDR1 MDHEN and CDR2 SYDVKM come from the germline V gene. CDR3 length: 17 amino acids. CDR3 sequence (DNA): TGTGCCAGCAGTTTATGGCGGGGGGCAGGGAGGACAGATACGCAGTATTTT. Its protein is CASSLWRGAGRTDTQYF.

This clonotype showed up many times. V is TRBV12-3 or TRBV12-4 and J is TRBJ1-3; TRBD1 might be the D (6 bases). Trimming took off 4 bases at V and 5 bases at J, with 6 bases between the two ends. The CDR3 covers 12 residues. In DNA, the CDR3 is TGTGCCAGCAGTTGGGACAGAAACACCATATATTTT. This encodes CASSWDRNTIYF.

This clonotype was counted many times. This chain's CDR3 is CASRETGTNTEAFF. DNA for the CDR3: TGTGCCAGCAGAGAGACAGGAACGAACACTGAAGCTTTCTTT. This chain uses TRBV12-3 or TRBV12-4 with TRBJ1-1; the D gene is possibly TRBD1 (6 bases). Deletions cut 6 bases from V and 1 base from J, with 12 bases between. This CDR3 comprises 14 residues.